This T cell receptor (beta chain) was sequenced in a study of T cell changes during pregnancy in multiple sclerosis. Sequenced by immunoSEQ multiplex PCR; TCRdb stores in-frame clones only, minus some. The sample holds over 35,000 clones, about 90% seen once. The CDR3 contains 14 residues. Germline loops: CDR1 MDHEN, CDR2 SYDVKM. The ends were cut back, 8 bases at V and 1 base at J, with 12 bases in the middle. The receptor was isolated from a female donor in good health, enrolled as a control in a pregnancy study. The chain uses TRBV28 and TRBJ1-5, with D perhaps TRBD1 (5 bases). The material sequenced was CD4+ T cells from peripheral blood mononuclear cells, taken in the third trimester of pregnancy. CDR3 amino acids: CASRSGGSNQPQHF. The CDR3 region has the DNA TGTGCCAGCCGTTCGGGGGGAAGCAATCAGCCCCAGCATTTT. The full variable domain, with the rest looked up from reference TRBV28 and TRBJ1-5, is DVKVTQSSRYLVKRTGEKVFLECVQDMDHENMFWYRQDPGLGLRLIYFSYDVKMKEKGDIPEGYSVSREKKERFSLILESASTNQTSMYLCASRSGGSNQPQHFGDGTRLSIL.